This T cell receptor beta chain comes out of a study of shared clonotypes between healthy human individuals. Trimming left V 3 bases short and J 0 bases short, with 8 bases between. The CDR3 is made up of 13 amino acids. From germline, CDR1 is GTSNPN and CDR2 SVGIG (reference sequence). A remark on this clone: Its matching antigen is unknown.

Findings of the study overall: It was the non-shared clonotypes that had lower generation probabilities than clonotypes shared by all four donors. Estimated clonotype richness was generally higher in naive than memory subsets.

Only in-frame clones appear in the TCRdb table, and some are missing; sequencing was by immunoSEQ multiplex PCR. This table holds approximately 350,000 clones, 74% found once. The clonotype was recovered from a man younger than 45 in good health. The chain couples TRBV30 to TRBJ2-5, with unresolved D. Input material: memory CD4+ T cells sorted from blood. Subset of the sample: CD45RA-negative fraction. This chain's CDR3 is CAWRQPNQETQYF. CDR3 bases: TGTGCCTGGAGACAGCCGAACCAAGAGACCCAGTACTTC.